This entry features one T cell receptor (beta chain) sequence. This specimen belongs to a study of T cell repertoires in aging, cancer and after chemotherapy. A mixed TRB-A/B primer pool amplified rearranged TRB by multiplex touch-down PCR. A single record per CDR3 protein comes from TCRdb applying MiXCR to the multiplex PCR reads. The sample has 10,000 to 13,000 distinct CDR3 sequences, over 25% seen once. This CDR3 is built from 15 residues. Germline V gene sequence: CDR1 LNHDA, CDR2 SQIVND (reference sequence). V lost 5 bases to trimming and J lost 4 bases, with 17 bases between them. The template was genomic DNA from peripheral blood, not RNA.

This TCR came from a human donor in good health. This chain uses TRBV19 with TRBJ1-2; possibly TRBD1 for D (5 bases). The sequenced sample was blood. CDR3 region: CASSSPLTDSYGYTF. CDR3 nucleotides: TGTGCCAGTAGTTCCCCCCTGACAGACTCCTATGGCTACACCTTC.